The next 8 T cell receptor beta chains were all read from a single sample in a study of T cells after yellow fever vaccination (dated by TCRdb to the late 2010s). What the treatment or condition label conveys for this sample: live attenuated yellow fever vaccine strain. The library came from 5' RACE. This sample was sequenced with an Illumina NovaSeq 6000. TCRdb took the public reads, trimmed them with fastp at Q25, ran MiXCR for clone calling and kept in-frame beta chains. CDR3 protein sequences are deduplicated, and each keeps its most common genes and DNA. This sample lists roughly 400,000 distinct CDR3 sequences; 15% to 20% were detected once. In total, the top ten clones hold roughly a sixth of the sample. Sequences were derived from PBMCs, sampled before the yellow fever booster vaccination. Source of these receptors: a young man who received the YFV17D yellow fever vaccine.

This clonotype was detected a few times. The chain couples TRBV24-1 to TRBJ2-3, with D perhaps matching TRBD1 (5 bases). Germline-derived CDR1 and CDR2 are KGHDR and SFDVKD. V lost 3 bases and J 2 bases, leaving 29 bases between the germline ends. CDR3 length equals 21 residues. The CDR3 region has the DNA TGTGCCACCAGTGATCCCTGGGGCGGTGAGCGACAGTCTCTTGACACAGATACGCAGTATTTT. It codes for CATSDPWGGERQSLDTDTQYF.

In this sample, this clonotype turned up many times. The chain uses TRBV20-1 and TRBJ2-1; 8 nucleotides align to TRBD1. Germline lookup yields CDR1 DFQATT and CDR2 SNEGSKA (reference sequence). This CDR3 comprises 14 residues. J lost 4 bases, V lost 6 bases, and 8 bases had no gene match. CDR3 region: CSALGTGRYNEQFF. The CDR3 DNA sequence: TGCAGTGCCCTCGGGACAGGACGATACAATGAGCAGTTCTTC.

The chain uses TRBV20-1 and TRBJ2-3; 8 bases line up with TRBD2. The CDR3 covers 15 residues. From germline, CDR1 is DFQATT and CDR2 SNEGSKA (reference sequence). The trim removed 7 bases at V and 1 base at J, leaving 10 bases unmatched. The CDR3 sequence is CSDPIGGAGTDTQYF. The CDR3 DNA is TGCAGTGACCCAATCGGGGGGGCCGGCACAGATACGCAGTATTTT.

This clonotype was detected only a few times. The chain employs TRBV15 and TRBJ2-1; D ambiguous. Germline V gene lookup returns CDR1 LNHNV and CDR2 YYDKDF (reference sequence). CDR3 length: 13 residues. The V end lost 2 bases, the J end lost 5 bases, and 7 bases lay between the germline ends. The CDR3 DNA reads as TGTGCCACCAGCAGATACGGTAACAATGAGCAGTTCTTC. Its translation: CATSRYGNNEQFF.

This clonotype has more than one count but fewer than ten. The chain recombines TRBV10-3 with TRBJ2-3; a possible D gene is TRBD2 (6 bases). V dropped 6 bases and J dropped 2 bases, with 15 bases sitting between them. This CDR3 is built from 15 residues. From germline, CDR1 is ENHRY and CDR2 SYGVKD. CDR3 bases: TGTGCCATCAGGCTTAGCGGCCGGCCCACAGATACGCAGTATTTT. Translation gives CAIRLSGRPTDTQYF.

The chain joins TRBV6-5 to TRBJ2-5; D unresolved. Germline V gene data show CDR1 as MNHEY and CDR2 as SVGAGI. The CDR3 sequence is 14 residues long. V lost 4 bases and J lost 1, with 10 bases in between. The CDR3 bases are TGTGCCAGCAGTTTCACCGGACGCCAAGAGACCCAGTACTTC. Protein product: CASSFTGRQETQYF.

This clonotype has a handful of counts. This chain connects TRBV4-1 to TRBJ2-4; tentatively, D is TRBD1 (6 bases). The V and J ends lost 1 base and 7 bases respectively, with 8 bases between them. The CDR3 is made up of 13 amino acids. CDR1 is MGHRA and CDR2 is YSYEKL in the germline V gene. This CDR3 reads CASSQGRGNIQYF. CDR3 bases: TGCGCCAGCAGCCAAGGAAGGGGGAACATTCAGTACTTC.

The chain employs TRBV28 and TRBJ2-2; the match to TRBD2 covers 7 bases. The CDR3 is made up of 16 amino acids. Germline CDR1 is MDHEN and CDR2 is SYDVKM. Trimming cost V 6 bases and J 7 bases; bases outside gene matches: 14. CDR3 nucleotide sequence: TGTGCCAGCAGGTTACCCCCTCAGCGGGGTATCGGGGAGCTGTTTTTT. This encodes CASRLPPQRGIGELFF. Using reference TRBV28 and TRBJ2-2 for the parts outside the CDR3, the full variable domain is DVKVTQSSRYLVKRTGEKVFLECVQDMDHENMFWYRQDPGLGLRLIYFSYDVKMKEKGDIPEGYSVSREKKERFSLILESASTNQTSMYLCASRLPPQRGIGELFFGEGSRLTVL.